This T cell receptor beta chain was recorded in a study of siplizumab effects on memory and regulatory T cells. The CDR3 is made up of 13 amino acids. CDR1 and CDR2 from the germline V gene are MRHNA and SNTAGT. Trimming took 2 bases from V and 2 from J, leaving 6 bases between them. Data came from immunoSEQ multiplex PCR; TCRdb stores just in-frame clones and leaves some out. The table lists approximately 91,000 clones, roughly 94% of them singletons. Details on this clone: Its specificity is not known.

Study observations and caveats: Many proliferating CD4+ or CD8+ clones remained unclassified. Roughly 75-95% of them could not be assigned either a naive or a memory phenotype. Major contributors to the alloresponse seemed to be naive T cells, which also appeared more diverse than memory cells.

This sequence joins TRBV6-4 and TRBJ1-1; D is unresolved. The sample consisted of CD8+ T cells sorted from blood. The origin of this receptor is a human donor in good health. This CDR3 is CASSDGDNTEAFF. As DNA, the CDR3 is TGTGCCAGCAGTGACGGAGATAACACTGAAGCTTTCTTT.